These T cell receptor beta chains were read from a single sample in a study of read filtering for tumor transcriptome and immune sequencing. TCRdb used MiXCR to reprocess the reads, holding one entry per CDR3 protein. Among some 120,000 distinct CDR3 sequences listed, about an eighth were seen once. The sequenced sample consisted of a population of CD138-negative cells sorted from bone marrow. The receptors originated from a donor at least 40 years old with multiple myeloma. Both conserved end residues are trimmed from each CDR3.

V	J	length	CDR3
TRBV6-5	TRBJ2-7	11	ATKPPGRYEQY
TRBV20-1	TRBJ2-7	11	SASQGDPYEQY
TRBV4-2	TRBJ2-5	12	ASSQDGARGTQY
TRBV20-1	TRBJ2-1	12	SAFDGSSYNEQF
TRBV11-2	TRBJ2-7	15	ASSLGRDKGPMDEQY
TRBV5-1	TRBJ2-3	15	ASSGGLAVSSTDTQY
TRBV10-3	TRBJ2-5	12	AISESGQKETQY
TRBV9	TRBJ1-6	14	ASSDPAGVGVSPLH
TRBV5-1	TRBJ2-1	12	ASSLGERRNEQF
TRBV19	TRBJ2-2	12	ASSNRADTGELF
TRBV4-1	TRBJ1-6	14	ASSPNWTGGRSPLH
TRBV9	TRBJ2-1	13	ASSVDDGAFFEQF
TRBV28	TRBJ2-7	12	ASSSGQGWYEQY
TRBV3-1	TRBJ2-1	13	ASSQGVAERNEQF
TRBV7-9	TRBJ2-6	14	ASSLAPDSGANVLT
TRBV20-1	TRBJ1-6	14	SAGTGGRSYNSPLH
TRBV6-2/TRBV6-3	TRBJ2-3	13	ASSYSIESRDTQY
TRBV7-9	TRBJ2-7	11	ASSQTVVREQY
TRBV29-1	TRBJ2-7	11	SVGTSGSYEQY
TRBV19	TRBJ2-4	12	ASVPAGGENIQY
TRBV28	TRBJ1-2	13	ASSRGQGARYGYT
TRBV30	TRBJ2-1	14	AWTKVRGGSYNEQF
TRBV28	TRBJ2-5	11	ASSRAHGETQY
TRBV6-1	TRBJ2-1	11	ASSVRRGNEQF
TRBV7-9	TRBJ2-5	13	ASSLVPHPQETQY
TRBV14	TRBJ2-1	12	ASSQFAPSNEQF
TRBV5-4	TRBJ2-1	13	ASSLPGGLYNEQF
TRBV6-1	TRBJ2-1	13	ASSELLAGGGEQF
TRBV7-9	TRBJ1-6	11	ASSAEGGSPLH
TRBV7-2	TRBJ2-2	15	ASSPSAGLTNTGELF
TRBV12-3/TRBV12-4	TRBJ2-2	13	ASSSGNANTGELF
TRBV2	TRBJ1-4	14	ASSPRTSGWGEKLF
TRBV7-9	TRBJ2-3	13	ASSPLAGAGDTQY
TRBV7-9	TRBJ2-1	11	ASRSAGGLEQF
TRBV19	TRBJ2-5	13	ASNGLAGSGETQY
TRBV5-5	TRBJ2-2	13	ASSLAGGGAGELF
TRBV7-2	TRBJ2-3	13	ASSPASGGGDTQY
TRBV5-8	TRBJ2-3	11	ASSLDVPGTQY
TRBV19	TRBJ2-2	11	ATRNSGAGELF
TRBV29-1	TRBJ2-5	11	SVRRTGSETQY
TRBV29-1	TRBJ2-1	9	SVDLSSEQF
TRBV20-1	TRBJ2-5	14	SARDMSGRGQETQY
TRBV9	TRBJ2-5	13	ASSVEGLYQETQY
TRBV9	TRBJ1-1	12	ASSVEGAGTEAF
TRBV14	TRBJ1-5	16	ASSRLWGRGPSYQPQH
TRBV11-3	TRBJ2-2	14	ASSPRTSGNTGELF
TRBV7-2	TRBJ2-2	15	ASSQELESANTGELF
TRBV2	TRBJ1-2	12	ASRDGQGNYGYT
TRBV2	TRBJ2-7	12	ASSGGAAPYEQY
TRBV14	TRBJ1-2	14	ASSPTRDRAGHGYT
TRBV6-5	TRBJ1-1	10	AGSIRGTEAF
TRBV28	TRBJ2-2	13	ASSDLSGPSGELF